The 32 T cell receptor beta chains given below trace back to one sample, sequenced in a study of control samples from healthy donors and cancer patients. Clones were sequenced by immunoSEQ multiplex PCR, and TCRdb holds only the in-frame ones, with some missing. The data contain some 100,000 clones, approximately 93% of them singletons. Sequenced sample: blood. The receptors here all came from a man aged 18 to 29 in good health.

The chain carries TRBV29-1 and TRBJ2-1, with 13 nucleotides matching TRBD2. CDR1 is SQVTM, CDR2 ANQGSEA, per germline. CDR3 length: 16 residues. V trimming: 4 bases; J trimming: 2 bases; junction bases outside the gene matches: 5. The CDR3: CSVGGLAGAPYNEQFF. In DNA form, the CDR3 reads TGCAGCGTTGGAGGACTAGCGGGAGCCCCCTACAATGAGCAGTTCTTC.

The chain is built from TRBV6-5 and TRBJ1-2; 8 nucleotides align to TRBD1. The trim removed 2 bases at V and 6 bases at J, leaving 8 bases unmatched. The germline CDR1 and CDR2 sequences are MNHEY and SVGAGI. The CDR3 totals 15 residues. The CDR3 sequence: CASSYEAGGINGYTF. The CDR3 DNA follows: TGTGCCAGCAGTTACGAGGCAGGGGGCATTAATGGCTACACCTTC.

The chain links TRBV19 to TRBJ1-5; possible D gene TRBD1, 6 bases. The CDR3 covers 15 residues. Germline CDR1 and CDR2: LNHDA and SQIVND (reference sequence). Trimming removed 8 bases from V and 2 bases from J, with 16 bases in between. The CDR3 coding sequence is TGTGCCAGTCAAGGCAGGGCAGGGGGCAATCAGCCCCAGCATTTT. Its protein product is CASQGRAGGNQPQHF.

The V call is TRBV28, the J call TRBJ2-7; D is possibly TRBD1 (6 bases). Germline CDR1 MDHEN, CDR2 SYDVKM. The V end lost 3 bases, the J end lost 1 base, and 16 bases lay between the germline ends. CDR3 length: 16 amino acids. The CDR3 sequence is CASSFHRVRGSYEQYF. CDR3 nucleotides: TGTGCCAGCAGTTTCCACAGGGTTCGTGGTTCCTACGAGCAGTACTTC.

The genes are TRBV19 and TRBJ2-1; perhaps D is TRBD1 or TRBD2 (6 bases each). This CDR3 is built from 14 residues. V shed 4 bases and J shed 0 bases, with 7 bases lying between them. Germline lookup yields CDR1 LNHDA and CDR2 SQIVND (reference sequence). In DNA, the CDR3 is TGTGCCAGTAGTAAGGGGGGCTCCTACAATGAGCAGTTCTTC. Residues: CASSKGGSYNEQFF.

This CDR3 is CATSRDAGGADTQYF. The CDR3 coding sequence is TGTGCCACCAGCAGAGACGCAGGGGGAGCAGATACGCAGTATTTT. J is TRBJ2-3 and V is TRBV15, with 7 bases lining up with TRBD1. Germline trimming cut 0 bases from V and 4 bases from J; bases unmatched to any gene: 4. Germline V gene lookup returns CDR1 LNHNV and CDR2 YYDKDF (reference sequence). The CDR3 is 15 amino acids.

The chain uses TRBV7-2 and TRBJ1-2; D gene ambiguous. The CDR3 spans 15 residues. Trimming cost V 4 bases and J 8 bases, with 20 bases left between them. Germline CDR1 and CDR2: SGHTA and FQGNSA. The CDR3 nucleotides are TGTGCCAGCAGCTCGTCGGCCATTTGGCCCTCGGGCTACACCTTC. Protein product: CASSSSAIWPSGYTF.

V usage is TRBV4-1 and J usage is TRBJ2-7, with TRBD1 identical over 9 bases. V dropped 1 base and J dropped 3; count of bases not matched to a gene: 13. CDR3 size: 18 residues. Germline values: CDR1 MGHRA, CDR2 YSYEKL. As DNA, the CDR3 is TGCGCCAGCAGCCAAGCCATCCCAACTCCGGGACAGGGCTACGAGCAGTACTTC. Translated: CASSQAIPTPGQGYEQYF.

The V gene is TRBV6-5, the J gene TRBJ1-5; maybe TRBD1 (5 bases). The V gene's germline CDR1 is MNHEY and CDR2 SVGAGI. Between the trimmed V and J ends, which lost 2 bases and 6 bases, there was a span of 11 bases. CDR3 length equals 14 residues. DNA of the CDR3: TGTGCCAGCAGTTACACTGCGGGGGGTCAGCCCCAGCATTTT. Translating it yields CASSYTAGGQPQHF.

The V and J genes are TRBV9 and TRBJ1-1, with D perhaps matching TRBD1 (5 bases). This CDR3 is 13 amino acids long. Trimming pared 7 bases from V and 5 bases from J, leaving 15 bases between. CDR1 is SGDLS, CDR2 YYNGEE, per germline. CDR3 nucleotide sequence: TGTGCCAGCGGCGGGGGGGTTCGGACTGAAGCTTTCTTT. Protein sequence: CASGGGVRTEAFF.

The rearrangement uses TRBV10-3 and TRBJ2-5; D call uncertain. Germline V gene lookup returns CDR1 ENHRY and CDR2 SYGVKD. The CDR3 is 14 residues long. V was pared by 0 bases and J by 5 bases, with 10 bases between. This CDR3 is CAISESSNAETQYF. Here the CDR3 DNA reads TGTGCCATCAGTGAGTCGAGTAACGCGGAGACCCAGTACTTC.

CDR3 protein: CASSLDLRLGLDTIYF. The DNA for the CDR3 is TGTGCCAGCAGCTTAGATCTAAGGCTAGGCTTGGACACCATATATTTT. V gene TRBV11-2 combines with J gene TRBJ1-3; unclear D gene. This CDR3 comprises 16 residues. Deletions cut 0 bases from V and 8 bases from J, with 17 bases between. Germline V gives CDR1 SGHAT, CDR2 FQNNGV.

The chain couples TRBV6-5 to TRBJ2-1, with 13 bases lining up with TRBD2. With 2 bases clipped from V and 7 bases from J, the junction kept 2 bases outside the gene matches. The CDR3 is 15 residues long. In germline, CDR1 is MNHEY, CDR2 SVGAGI. The CDR3 loop is CASSYGLAGVNEQFF. The CDR3 DNA is TGTGCCAGCAGTTACGGACTAGCGGGAGTTAATGAGCAGTTCTTC.

The chain employs TRBV4-3 and TRBJ1-2, with D hard to call. CDR1 is LGHNA, CDR2 YSLEER, per germline. With 4 bases removed from V and 6 bases from J, the gap between germline ends came to 12 bases. This CDR3 is 13 amino acids long. In nucleotides, the CDR3 is TGCGCCAGCAGCCGGGGTGGGGTTGATGGCTACACCTTC. Translating gives CASSRGGVDGYTF.

V is TRBV5-4 and J is TRBJ1-1; the D is unclear. V was trimmed by 4 bases and J by 1 base, leaving 8 bases between them. CDR1 SGHNT and CDR2 YYREEE come from the germline V gene (reference sequence). The CDR3 extends over 13 amino acids. CDR3 sequence (DNA): TGTGCCAGCAGCGCTGACAAGAACACTGAAGCTTTCTTT. Translated, it gives CASSADKNTEAFF.

This clone was detected once. The chain combines TRBV6-4 with TRBJ1-1; D gene unclear. Per the germline V gene, CDR1 is MRHNA and CDR2 is SNTAGT. Trimming took off 6 bases at V and 4 bases at J, with 12 bases between the two ends. The CDR3 runs to 13 residues. CDR3 bases: TGTGCCAGCAGCCAAGACGAGACCACTGAAGCTTTCTTT. This codes for CASSQDETTEAFF.

This clone was seen once. J is TRBJ2-7 and V is TRBV5-4, with 7 bases identical to TRBD1. Germline V gene lookup returns CDR1 SGHNT and CDR2 YYREEE (reference sequence). This CDR3 is 15 amino acids long. J gave up 3 bases and V 4 bases, and 10 bases lay outside the gene matches. CDR3 nucleotides: TGTGCCAGCAGCCTTGATATGGGACAGAGCTACGAGCAGTACTTC. As protein: CASSLDMGQSYEQYF.

The chain has TRBV27 and TRBJ2-3; D is uncertain. Trimming shortened V by 3 bases and J by 6 bases, and 13 bases separated the two germline ends. Germline values: CDR1 MNHEY, CDR2 SMNVEV (reference sequence). The CDR3 runs to 14 residues. The CDR3 nucleotides read TGTGCCAGCAGTTTTAGGCGGATGATGGATACGCAGTATTTT. It translates to CASSFRRMMDTQYF.

This chain joins TRBV19 and TRBJ1-2; the D is unclear. Trimming cost V 4 bases and J 0 bases, with 9 bases left between them. Germline V gene data show CDR1 as LNHDA and CDR2 as SQIVND (reference sequence). The CDR3 loop spans 14 amino acids. The CDR3 bases are TGTGCCAGTAGTAAGCAGACCACTAACTATGGCTACACCTTC. Protein product: CASSKQTTNYGYTF.

Concerning this clone: The sample carries other DNA sequences with the same CDR3. This chain uses TRBV9 with TRBJ2-3; D is possibly TRBD2 (5 bases). The germline V gene has CDR1 SGDLS and CDR2 YYNGEE. Trimming removed 0 bases at V and 3 bases at J, with 8 bases between. This CDR3 contains 14 residues. This CDR3 reads CASSVASGTDTQYF. The CDR3 DNA is TGTGCCAGCAGCGTAGCTTCGGGGACAGATACGCAGTATTTT.

The chain joins TRBV6-4 to TRBJ2-1; TRBD2 might be the D (6 bases). V dropped 6 bases and J dropped 3 bases, with 15 bases sitting between them. The CDR3 covers 15 residues. Germline V gene lookup returns CDR1 MRHNA and CDR2 SNTAGT. This CDR3 reads CASRSDTGGYNEQFF. The CDR3, as DNA: TGTGCCAGCAGAAGTGACACCGGGGGCTACAATGAGCAGTTCTTC.

The V and J genes are TRBV19 and TRBJ1-1; 7 bases fit TRBD1. Germline trimming cut 6 bases from V and 0 bases from J; bases unmatched to any gene: 7. The CDR3 is 15 residues long. CDR1 is LNHDA and CDR2 is SQIVND in the germline V gene (reference sequence). In nucleotides, the CDR3 is TGTGCCAGTAGCACACAGGGGATGATGAACACTGAAGCTTTCTTT. Its translation: CASSTQGMMNTEAFF.

This rearrangement joins TRBV15 to TRBJ2-1; no definite D call. This CDR3 is built from 15 residues. From germline, CDR1 is LNHNV and CDR2 YYDKDF (reference sequence). V shed 5 bases and J shed 2 bases, with 13 bases lying between them. The CDR3 protein is CATSRSRAAYNEQFF. The CDR3 DNA reads as TGTGCCACCAGCCGTTCTCGGGCGGCCTACAATGAGCAGTTCTTC.

The CDR3 DNA follows: TGTGCCAGCAGTCTACCCCTTACAGGGACGAACACTGAAGCTTTCTTT. This encodes CASSLPLTGTNTEAFF. The gene calls are TRBV6-6 and TRBJ1-1; the D gene is possibly TRBD1 (6 bases). The ends were cut back, 5 bases at V and 1 base at J, with 17 bases in the middle. The CDR3 extends over 16 amino acids. From germline, CDR1 is MNHNY and CDR2 SVGAGI (reference sequence).

This chain links TRBV18 with TRBJ2-3; tentative D call: TRBD1 (6 bases). The germline CDR1 and CDR2 sequences are KGHSH and LQKENI. The CDR3 has 17 residues. Trimming took 3 bases from V and 1 from J, leaving 17 bases between them. In nucleotides, the CDR3 is TGTGCCAGCTCACCCCCCTCGGCAGGGGCTGGCACAGATACGCAGTATTTT. Encoded protein: CASSPPSAGAGTDTQYF.

The chain links TRBV7-2 to TRBJ1-2; unclear D gene. Germline V CDR1 and CDR2: SGHTA, FQGNSA. The CDR3 loop spans 12 amino acids. V lost 2 bases to trimming and J lost 9 bases, with 10 bases between them. CDR3 protein: CASSLRGDRYTF. The CDR3 region has the DNA TGTGCCAGCAGCTTACGAGGAGATCGCTACACCTTC.

The rearrangement joins TRBV3-1 (or the pseudogene TRBV3-2) to TRBJ2-4; D remains ambiguous. The V end lost 0 bases, the J end lost 7 bases, and 4 bases lay between the germline ends. Germline CDR1 reads LGHDT; CDR2 reads YNNKEL (reference sequence). This CDR3 is 12 amino acids long. CDR3 sequence (DNA): TGTGCCAGCAGCCAAGAGGGGAACATTCAGTACTTC. Its translation is CASSQEGNIQYF.

This clone was observed once. The V and J genes are TRBV27 and TRBJ1-6; tentative D call: TRBD1 (5 bases). The CDR3 covers 14 residues. CDR1 and CDR2 (germline): MNHEY, SMNVEV (reference sequence). The V end lost 8 bases, the J end lost 6 bases, and 14 bases lay between the germline ends. CDR3 region: CASAAGTGNSPLHF. The CDR3 nucleotides are TGTGCCAGCGCAGCAGGGACCGGTAATTCACCCCTCCACTTT.

This chain uses TRBV19 with TRBJ1-5; maybe TRBD1 (5 bases). This CDR3 contains 14 residues. The germline V gene has CDR1 LNHDA and CDR2 SQIVND (reference sequence). V lost 6 bases and J lost 2, with 11 bases in between. The CDR3 DNA sequence: TGTGCCAGTAGACTTAAGGGACGCAATCAGCCCCAGCATTTT. Encoded protein: CASRLKGRNQPQHF.

The J gene is TRBJ2-7, the V gene TRBV11-1, with 7 bases that match TRBD1. CDR1 is SGHAT and CDR2 is FQDESV in the germline V gene (reference sequence). V trimming: 3 bases; J trimming: 0 bases; junction bases outside the gene matches: 2. The CDR3 loop spans 14 amino acids. Here the CDR3 reads CASSLDRLSYEQYF. CDR3 in DNA: TGTGCCAGCAGCTTGGACAGGCTCTCCTACGAGCAGTACTTC.

The chain links TRBV7-6 to TRBJ1-3; 7 nucleotides agree with TRBD1. V trimming: 5 bases; J trimming: 2 bases; junction bases outside the gene matches: 9. The length of the CDR3 is 16 residues. Germline lookup yields CDR1 SGHVS and CDR2 FNYEAQ. The CDR3 region is CASSERQGPAGNTIYF. The DNA for the CDR3 is TGTGCCAGCAGCGAAAGACAGGGACCTGCTGGAAACACCATATATTTT.

This clone was observed a handful of times. The chain joins TRBV27 to TRBJ1-1; no firm D call. The V gene's germline CDR1 is MNHEY and CDR2 SMNVEV (reference sequence). The V gene lost 3 bases and the J gene lost 0 bases, with 14 bases spanning the gap. This CDR3 is 16 amino acids long. This chain's CDR3 is CASSLKGSAMNTEAFF. CDR3 sequence (DNA): TGTGCCAGCAGTTTGAAAGGGTCAGCTATGAACACTGAAGCTTTCTTT.